The T cell receptor (beta chain) under discussion was sequenced for a study of T cells in localized non-small cell lung cancer. Trimming left V 5 bases short and J 4 bases short, with 17 bases between. The CDR3 length is 14 residues. CDR1 GTSNPN and CDR2 SVGIG come from the germline V gene (reference sequence). Data came from immunoSEQ multiplex PCR; TCRdb stores just in-frame clones and leaves some out. The sample carries around 41,000 clones, about 90% recorded once. The specimen comprised peripheral blood, sampled before any cancer treatment. The rearrangement links TRBV30 to TRBJ1-2; no definite D call. The source is a female donor older than 55 with stage I squamous cell lung carcinoma. CDR3 sequence reads: CAWAVGRGIYGYTF. The CDR3, as DNA: TGTGCCTGGGCCGTGGGTAGAGGGATCTATGGCTACACCTTC. Together with reference TRBV30 and TRBJ1-2, the CDR3 gives the full variable domain: SQTIHQWPATLVQPVGSPLSLECTVEGTSNPNLYWYRQAAGRGLQLLFYSVGIGQISSEVPQNLSASRPQDRQFILSSKKLLLSDSGFYLCAWAVGRGIYGYTFGSGTRLTVV.